In its sample, the clone carrying this T cell receptor (beta chain) was seen a few times. The method was immunoSEQ multiplex PCR; TCRdb's version includes in-frame clones alone and lacks a portion of them. The sample includes 120,000 to 150,000 clones, approximately 90% of them seen just once. This record belongs to a study of T cell responses to AZD1222 COVID-19 vaccine. This CDR3 contains 15 residues. CDR1 SGHRS and CDR2 YFSETQ come from the germline V gene. The V end lost 0 bases, the J end lost 4 bases, and 10 bases lay between the germline ends. This TCR derives from an adult who received the AZD1222 COVID-19 vaccine. The specimen was peripheral blood, collected 28 days after the second AZD1222 dose. This chain joins TRBV5-1 and TRBJ2-2; D is perhaps TRBD1 (5 bases). CDR3 protein: CASSLEGLGTGELFF. The CDR3 nucleotides read TGCGCCAGCAGCTTGGAGGGGCTGGGCACCGGGGAGCTGTTTTTT.